This is a list of T cell receptor beta chains from one sample in a study of T cell responses to AZD1222 COVID-19 vaccine. TCRdb keeps only in-frame clones here, not all; method: immunoSEQ multiplex PCR. Found here are about 140,000 clones, roughly 90% of them singletons; the top ten hold 1.5% to 2%. The sample was peripheral blood, taken 28 days after the second AZD1222 dose. The receptors stem from an adult who received the AZD1222 COVID-19 vaccine. The CDR3 runs from the conserved cysteine through the conserved F or W. D genes are given only for firm matches. Some rows mark clone size as missing; the rest say once, few, many or name a class of expanded clone.

cdr3_aa: CASRIVLEQFF
cdr3_nt: TGTGCCAGCAGAATAGTTCTTGAGCAGTTCTTC
cdr3_length: 11
clone_size: NA
d_call: NA
v_call: TRBV6-5
j_call: TRBJ2-1

cdr3_aa: CASSPRGDEQFF
cdr3_nt: TGTGCCAGCTCACCAAGGGGGGATGAGCAGTTCTTC
cdr3_length: 12
clone_size: once
d_call: NA
v_call: TRBV18
j_call: TRBJ2-1

cdr3_aa: CAWGALAGFRDTGELFF
cdr3_nt: TGTGCCTGGGGGGCCCTGGCAGGGTTCCGGGACACCGGGGAGCTGTTTTTT
cdr3_length: 17
clone_size: NA
d_call: NA
v_call: TRBV30
j_call: TRBJ2-2

cdr3_aa: CASSFSGGSINEQFF
cdr3_nt: TGTGCCAGCAGCTTTTCGGGGGGGAGTATCAATGAGCAGTTCTTC
cdr3_length: 15
clone_size: NA
d_call: TRBD2
v_call: TRBV7-6
j_call: TRBJ2-1

cdr3_aa: CASSRALQVPGTEAFF
cdr3_nt: TGTGCCAGCAGCCGAGCCCTACAGGTTCCGGGCACTGAAGCTTTCTTT
cdr3_length: 16
clone_size: once
d_call: NA
v_call: TRBV7-6
j_call: TRBJ1-1

cdr3_aa: CASSLAPLGTGGFGYTF
cdr3_nt: TGTGCCAGCAGCTTAGCTCCCCTTGGGACAGGGGGTTTTGGCTACACCTTC
cdr3_length: 17
clone_size: once
d_call: TRBD1
v_call: TRBV7-9
j_call: TRBJ1-2

cdr3_aa: CASSASGTAQGTQYF
cdr3_nt: TGTGCCAGCAGCGCAAGCGGGACAGCACAGGGTACGCAGTATTTT
cdr3_length: 15
clone_size: NA
d_call: NA
v_call: TRBV7-3
j_call: TRBJ2-3

cdr3_aa: CASSYSTGVADTQYF
cdr3_nt: TGTGCCAGCAGTTACTCGACGGGGGTCGCAGATACGCAGTATTTT
cdr3_length: 15
clone_size: NA
d_call: NA
v_call: TRBV6-7
j_call: TRBJ2-3

cdr3_aa: CASSVGTSTYGYTF
cdr3_nt: TGTGCCAGCAGCGTTGGGACTTCGACCTATGGCTACACCTTC
cdr3_length: 14
clone_size: few
d_call: NA
v_call: TRBV9
j_call: TRBJ1-2

cdr3_aa: CASTAGTSATLQYF
cdr3_nt: TGCGCCAGCACCGCCGGGACTAGCGCAACCCTGCAGTACTTC
cdr3_length: 14
clone_size: few
d_call: TRBD2
v_call: TRBV5-1
j_call: TRBJ2-7

cdr3_aa: CASSDRDNGYTF
cdr3_nt: TGTGCCAGTAGTGACAGGGACAATGGCTACACCTTC
cdr3_length: 12
clone_size: NA
d_call: TRBD1
v_call: TRBV19
j_call: TRBJ1-2

cdr3_aa: CASRSGVRGEQYF
cdr3_nt: TGTGCCAGCCGGTCTGGGGTTAGGGGCGAGCAGTACTTC
cdr3_length: 13
clone_size: NA
d_call: NA
v_call: TRBV7-8
j_call: TRBJ2-7

cdr3_aa: CASSSIETQYF
cdr3_nt: TGTGCCAGCAGTTCGATAGAGACCCAGTACTTC
cdr3_length: 11
clone_size: NA
d_call: NA
v_call: TRBV6-5
j_call: TRBJ2-5

cdr3_aa: CATSDLTSGEGAGELFF
cdr3_nt: TGTGCCACCAGTGATCTGACTAGCGGTGAGGGGGCCGGGGAGCTGTTTTTT
cdr3_length: 17
clone_size: few
d_call: TRBD2
v_call: TRBV24-1
j_call: TRBJ2-2

cdr3_aa: CASSEPQGGKLFF
cdr3_nt: TGTGCCAGCAGTGAACCTCAGGGAGGCAAACTGTTTTTT
cdr3_length: 13
clone_size: NA
d_call: NA
v_call: TRBV6-1
j_call: TRBJ1-4

cdr3_aa: CAWSPGLAGTHYNEQFF
cdr3_nt: TGTGCCTGGAGTCCGGGACTAGCGGGAACTCACTACAATGAGCAGTTCTTC
cdr3_length: 17
clone_size: NA
d_call: TRBD2
v_call: TRBV30
j_call: TRBJ2-1

cdr3_aa: CASSLGQTGELFF
cdr3_nt: TGTGCCAGCAGCCTCGGACAGACCGGGGAGCTGTTTTTT
cdr3_length: 13
clone_size: NA
d_call: NA
v_call: TRBV6-5
j_call: TRBJ2-2

cdr3_aa: CASSEVGGTDTQYF
cdr3_nt: TGTGCCAGCAGTGAAGTAGGTGGGACAGATACGCAGTATTTT
cdr3_length: 14
clone_size: NA
d_call: NA
v_call: TRBV2
j_call: TRBJ2-3

cdr3_aa: CATSDPTENQETQYF
cdr3_nt: TGTGCCACCAGTGACCCGACAGAAAACCAAGAGACCCAGTACTTC
cdr3_length: 15
clone_size: once
d_call: NA
v_call: TRBV24-1
j_call: TRBJ2-5

cdr3_aa: CATGGRVGVTEAFF
cdr3_nt: TGTGCCACCGGGGGGCGGGTAGGGGTGACTGAAGCTTTCTTT
cdr3_length: 14
clone_size: NA
d_call: NA
v_call: TRBV2
j_call: TRBJ1-1

cdr3_aa: CATSRGPNAANEKLFF
cdr3_nt: TGTGCCACCAGCCGCGGACCGAATGCGGCTAATGAAAAACTGTTTTTT
cdr3_length: 16
clone_size: NA
d_call: NA
v_call: TRBV15
j_call: TRBJ1-4

cdr3_aa: CASITRSNTGELFF
cdr3_nt: TGTGCCAGTATTACTAGATCGAACACCGGGGAGCTGTTTTTT
cdr3_length: 14
clone_size: NA
d_call: NA
v_call: TRBV28
j_call: TRBJ2-2

cdr3_aa: CASSFSGVGSSYNEQFF
cdr3_nt: TGTGCCAGCAGCTTCAGCGGGGTTGGTAGCTCCTACAATGAGCAGTTCTTC
cdr3_length: 17
clone_size: NA
d_call: TRBD2
v_call: TRBV7-2
j_call: TRBJ2-1

cdr3_aa: CASSGGDHQPQHF
cdr3_nt: TGTGCCAGCAGCGGGGGGGACCATCAGCCCCAGCATTTT
cdr3_length: 13
clone_size: NA
d_call: NA
v_call: TRBV9
j_call: TRBJ1-5

cdr3_aa: CASSFAGTGGYEQYF
cdr3_nt: TGTGCCAGCAGCTTCGCCGGGACAGGGGGCTACGAGCAGTACTTC
cdr3_length: 15
clone_size: NA
d_call: TRBD1
v_call: TRBV7-3
j_call: TRBJ2-7

cdr3_aa: CASILSRDTEAFF
cdr3_nt: TGTGCCAGCATCCTTTCGAGGGACACTGAAGCTTTCTTT
cdr3_length: 13
clone_size: NA
d_call: NA
v_call: TRBV5-6
j_call: TRBJ1-1

cdr3_aa: CASSSAGADNEQFF
cdr3_nt: TGTGCCAGCAGTTCGGCAGGGGCGGACAATGAGCAGTTCTTC
cdr3_length: 14
clone_size: NA
d_call: NA
v_call: TRBV28
j_call: TRBJ2-1

cdr3_aa: CASSVLSVLTLDYGYTF
cdr3_nt: TGTGCCAGCAGTGTACTCTCGGTCCTTACCTTGGACTATGGCTACACCTTC
cdr3_length: 17
clone_size: NA
d_call: NA
v_call: TRBV6-1
j_call: TRBJ1-2

cdr3_aa: CASSPSGTGNNEQFF
cdr3_nt: TGTGCCAGCAGCCCCTCTGGGACAGGGAACAATGAGCAGTTCTTC
cdr3_length: 15
clone_size: NA
d_call: TRBD1
v_call: TRBV5-6
j_call: TRBJ2-1

cdr3_aa: CATSRKNELQPQHF
cdr3_nt: TGTGCCACCAGCCGGAAGAATGAGCTTCAGCCCCAGCATTTT
cdr3_length: 14
clone_size: NA
d_call: NA
v_call: TRBV15
j_call: TRBJ1-5

cdr3_aa: CASSFGAETQYF
cdr3_nt: TGTGCCAGCAGCTTTGGAGCGGAGACCCAGTACTTC
cdr3_length: 12
clone_size: NA
d_call: NA
v_call: TRBV5-6
j_call: TRBJ2-5

cdr3_aa: CASSLPRGTAARGEQYF
cdr3_nt: TGTGCCAGCAGTTTACCCCGCGGGACCGCGGCGAGGGGGGAGCAGTACTTC
cdr3_length: 17
clone_size: once
d_call: NA
v_call: TRBV28
j_call: TRBJ2-7

cdr3_aa: CASREGNEQFF
cdr3_nt: TGTGCCAGCCGAGAGGGAAATGAGCAGTTCTTC
cdr3_length: 11
clone_size: NA
d_call: NA
v_call: TRBV6-4
j_call: TRBJ2-1

cdr3_aa: CASRDSTDTQYF
cdr3_nt: TGTGCCAGCAGGGATAGCACAGATACGCAGTATTTT
cdr3_length: 12
clone_size: NA
d_call: NA
v_call: TRBV6-6
j_call: TRBJ2-3

cdr3_aa: CASSLLSGNTEAFF
cdr3_nt: TGTGCCAGCAGTTTATTATCCGGGAACACTGAAGCTTTCTTT
cdr3_length: 14
clone_size: NA
d_call: NA
v_call: TRBV28
j_call: TRBJ1-1

cdr3_aa: CASSQRFFGNTIYF
cdr3_nt: TGCGCCAGCAGCCAACGTTTCTTTGGAAACACCATATATTTT
cdr3_length: 14
clone_size: NA
d_call: NA
v_call: TRBV4-1
j_call: TRBJ1-3

cdr3_aa: CASSLAGQGATEAFF
cdr3_nt: TGTGCCAGCAGTTTGGCGGGACAGGGGGCCACTGAAGCTTTCTTT
cdr3_length: 15
clone_size: NA
d_call: TRBD1
v_call: TRBV6-2/TRBV6-3
j_call: TRBJ1-1

cdr3_aa: CASSSVSGNEQFF
cdr3_nt: TGCGCCAGCAGCTCAGTTAGCGGCAATGAGCAGTTCTTC
cdr3_length: 13
clone_size: NA
d_call: NA
v_call: TRBV5-1
j_call: TRBJ2-1

cdr3_aa: CASSRQTVWGGNTIYF
cdr3_nt: TGTGCCAGCAGCCGTCAGACTGTCTGGGGTGGAAACACCATATATTTT
cdr3_length: 16
clone_size: NA
d_call: NA
v_call: TRBV3-1/TRBV3-2
j_call: TRBJ1-3

cdr3_aa: CAWVGTGGSYEQYF
cdr3_nt: TGTGCCTGGGTGGGGACAGGGGGTTCCTACGAGCAGTACTTC
cdr3_length: 14
clone_size: NA
d_call: TRBD1
v_call: TRBV30
j_call: TRBJ2-7

cdr3_aa: CASSRGRVNSPLHF
cdr3_nt: TGTGCCAGCAGCCGAGGACGGGTAAATTCACCCCTCCACTTT
cdr3_length: 14
clone_size: NA
d_call: NA
v_call: TRBV7-8
j_call: TRBJ1-6

cdr3_aa: CASSQITGTGVRDTQYF
cdr3_nt: TGTGCCAGCAGCCAAATAACCGGGACAGGGGTTAGAGATACGCAGTATTTT
cdr3_length: 17
clone_size: NA
d_call: TRBD1
v_call: TRBV28
j_call: TRBJ2-3

cdr3_aa: CASSIPRVPYEQYF
cdr3_nt: TGTGCCAGTAGTATCCCCAGGGTCCCCTACGAGCAGTACTTC
cdr3_length: 14
clone_size: NA
d_call: NA
v_call: TRBV19
j_call: TRBJ2-7

cdr3_aa: CASSVGKGVQPQHF
cdr3_nt: TGTGCCAGCAGCGTCGGGAAGGGGGTCCAGCCCCAGCATTTT
cdr3_length: 14
clone_size: NA
d_call: NA
v_call: TRBV9
j_call: TRBJ1-5

cdr3_aa: CASSLGLAGGNTGELFF
cdr3_nt: TGTGCCAGCAGCTTGGGACTAGCGGGGGGTAACACCGGGGAGCTGTTTTTT
cdr3_length: 17
clone_size: NA
d_call: TRBD2
v_call: TRBV7-9
j_call: TRBJ2-2

cdr3_aa: CASSLVDTGRSGTQYF
cdr3_nt: TGTGCCAGCAGCTTAGTAGATACAGGTCGTTCGGGGACCCAGTACTTC
cdr3_length: 16
clone_size: few
d_call: NA
v_call: TRBV11-2
j_call: TRBJ2-5

cdr3_aa: CASSLGLAGAPETQYF
cdr3_nt: TGTGCCAGCAGCCTGGGACTAGCGGGGGCCCCGGAGACCCAGTACTTC
cdr3_length: 16
clone_size: NA
d_call: TRBD2
v_call: TRBV11-2
j_call: TRBJ2-5

cdr3_aa: CASSSRDRATEAFF
cdr3_nt: TGTGCCAGCAGTTCCCGGGACAGGGCCACTGAAGCTTTCTTT
cdr3_length: 14
clone_size: NA
d_call: TRBD1
v_call: TRBV28
j_call: TRBJ1-1

cdr3_aa: CASTRALGTEAFF
cdr3_nt: TGTGCCAGCACCAGGGCATTAGGTACTGAAGCTTTCTTT
cdr3_length: 13
clone_size: NA
d_call: NA
v_call: TRBV6-6
j_call: TRBJ1-1

cdr3_aa: CASSYIRTGQNTEAFF
cdr3_nt: TGTGCCAGCAGTTACATCCGGACAGGGCAGAACACTGAAGCTTTCTTT
cdr3_length: 16
clone_size: NA
d_call: TRBD1
v_call: TRBV6-5
j_call: TRBJ1-1

cdr3_aa: CASSQKANTEAFF
cdr3_nt: TGTGCCAGCAGCCAAAAGGCGAACACTGAAGCTTTCTTT
cdr3_length: 13
clone_size: once
d_call: NA
v_call: TRBV6-5
j_call: TRBJ1-1

cdr3_aa: CATGPPGVYNEQYF
cdr3_nt: TGTGCCACCGGTCCGCCAGGGGTATACAACGAGCAGTACTTC
cdr3_length: 14
clone_size: NA
d_call: NA
v_call: TRBV28
j_call: TRBJ2-7

cdr3_aa: CASSAGGGGRGYEQYF
cdr3_nt: TGTGCCAGCAGTGCCGGAGGAGGCGGGAGAGGGTACGAGCAGTACTTC
cdr3_length: 16
clone_size: NA
d_call: TRBD2
v_call: TRBV6-1
j_call: TRBJ2-7

cdr3_aa: CASSPGQGNYGYTF
cdr3_nt: TGCGCCAGCAGCCCGGGACAGGGGAACTATGGCTACACCTTC
cdr3_length: 14
clone_size: NA
d_call: TRBD1
v_call: TRBV10-1
j_call: TRBJ1-2